A single sample is the source of the 16 T cell receptor beta chains below, sequenced in a study of shared clonotypes between healthy human individuals. The repertoire was sequenced with immunoSEQ multiplex PCR; TCRdb's copy has only in-frame clones and lacks some. The sample consists of around 510,000 clones, roughly 95% of them appearing once. Sample: naive CD4+ T cells sorted from blood. Noted subset: CD45RA+ positively selected. The receptors were gathered from a woman aged 30 to 39 in good health.

The chain combines TRBV5-1 with TRBJ1-1, with D perhaps matching TRBD1 (5 bases). The CDR3 loop spans 14 amino acids. The V end was cut by 0 bases, the J end by 5 bases, with 11 bases between. The V gene's germline CDR1 is SGHRS and CDR2 YFSETQ. The CDR3 sequence is CASSLVRPGTEAFF. The DNA for the CDR3 is TGCGCCAGCAGCTTGGTCCGCCCAGGGACTGAAGCTTTCTTT.

The chain joins TRBV23-1 to TRBJ2-4; possible D gene TRBD1, 6 bases. TRBV23-1 belongs to the ORF category, with a function that is uncertain. This CDR3 region has 14 residues. Trimming removed 7 bases from V and 4 bases from J, with 14 bases in between. The CDR3 sequence is CASTRRDTKNIQYF. CDR3 sequence (DNA): TGCGCCAGCACCCGTCGGGACACTAAAAACATTCAGTACTTC.

This chain links TRBV28 with TRBJ1-3; 9 positions agree with TRBD1. Losses at the gene ends were 3 bases for V and 3 bases for J; bases not matched to a gene: 3. There are 15 residues in the CDR3. Germline V gives CDR1 MDHEN, CDR2 SYDVKM. CDR3: CASSFWTGVGNTIYF. In nucleotides, the CDR3 is TGTGCCAGCAGTTTCTGGACAGGGGTTGGAAACACCATATATTTT.

This chain connects TRBV7-9 to TRBJ2-1; D possibly matches TRBD1 or TRBD2 (5 bases each). The CDR3 contains 13 residues. V was shortened by 0 bases and J by 7 bases, with 7 bases between the two germline ends. CDR1 is SEHNR, CDR2 FQNEAQ, per germline (reference sequence). CDR3 in amino acids: CASSLAGVNEQFF. CDR3 nucleotide sequence: TGTGCCAGCAGCTTAGCGGGGGTGAATGAGCAGTTCTTC.

V and J are TRBV5-3 and TRBJ2-2; possible D gene TRBD2, 5 bases. TRBV5-3 is labeled an ORF, and its function is uncertain. V was pared by 5 bases and J by 3 bases, with 11 bases between. The CDR3 is 14 residues long. The CDR3 loop is CARSLDSYTGELFF. The DNA for the CDR3 is TGTGCCAGAAGTCTGGACTCCTACACCGGGGAGCTGTTTTTT.

The chain joins TRBV2 to TRBJ2-7, with a weak D call TRBD2 (6 bases). V lost 3 bases, J lost 7 bases, and 22 bases lay in between. The germline V gene has CDR1 SNHLY and CDR2 FYNNEI. This CDR3 spans 16 amino acids. Here the CDR3 DNA reads TGTGCCAGCAGTGAGAGGGGTAGCGGAGGTACGGTGGAGCAGTACTTC. As protein: CASSERGSGGTVEQYF.

This sequence joins TRBV27 and TRBJ2-2; 7 bases fit TRBD1. This CDR3 region has 13 residues. J lost 6 bases, V lost 9 bases, and 7 bases had no gene match. CDR1 and CDR2 from the germline V gene are MNHEY and SMNVEV (reference sequence). CDR3 in amino acids: CASPGTVAGELFF. In DNA, the CDR3 is TGTGCCAGTCCGGGGACAGTGGCCGGGGAGCTGTTTTTT.

The gene calls are TRBV14 and TRBJ2-1; 8 nucleotides line up with TRBD2. CDR1 is SGHDN, CDR2 FVKESK, per germline. This CDR3 region has 17 residues. After removal of 1 base from V and 0 bases from J, the junction contained 5 bases not matched to a gene. The CDR3 region has the DNA TGTGCCAGCAGCCAAGTCGGGACTAGTCGCTCCTACAATGAGCAGTTCTTC. It translates to CASSQVGTSRSYNEQFF.

The chain couples TRBV7-6 to TRBJ2-7; 7 bases agree with TRBD1. V dropped 2 bases and J dropped 0; count of bases not matched to a gene: 7. Germline V gene lookup returns CDR1 SGHVS and CDR2 FNYEAQ. This CDR3 is 16 amino acids long. CDR3 in amino acids: CASSLMGRDSSYEQYF. DNA for the CDR3: TGTGCCAGCAGCTTAATGGGCCGGGACAGCTCCTACGAGCAGTACTTC.

The chain uses TRBV10-3 and TRBJ2-3, with TRBD2 identical over 13 bases. Germline CDR1 and CDR2: ENHRY and SYGVKD. The J segment lost 4 bases and the V segment lost 10 bases, leaving 17 bases of the junction unmatched. The CDR3 length is 18 residues. The CDR3 spells CATMGLAGSDEDSDTQYF. The CDR3 DNA is TGTGCCACCATGGGACTAGCGGGATCTGATGAGGACTCAGATACGCAGTATTTT.

V gene TRBV7-2 combines with J gene TRBJ2-7; tentative D call: TRBD2 (6 bases). There are 19 residues in the CDR3. The germline V gene encodes CDR1 SGHTA and CDR2 FQGNSA. The V and J ends lost 6 bases and 2 bases respectively, with 29 bases between them. CDR3 DNA sequence: TGTGCCAGCAGTACCCCGACAATAACGGGAGCCCCGAGAACCTACGAGCAGTACTTC. Its translation is CASSTPTITGAPRTYEQYF. Combining the CDR3 with reference TRBV7-2 and TRBJ2-7 gives the whole variable domain GAGVSQSPSNKVTEKGKDVELRCDPISGHTALYWYRQSLGQGLEFLIYFQGNSAPDKSGLPSDRFSAERTGGSVSTLTIQRTQQEDSAVYLCASSTPTITGAPRTYEQYFGPGTRLTVT.

The chain joins TRBV9 to TRBJ2-3; 8 bases match TRBD2. CDR1 SGDLS and CDR2 YYNGEE come from the germline V gene. The CDR3 sequence is 15 residues long. The ends lost 2 bases at V and 6 bases at J; junction bases unmatched: 8. The CDR3 bases are TGTGCCAGCAGCGTTAGCGGGGCCCTTGCTGATACGCAGTATTTT. This codes for CASSVSGALADTQYF.

The chain employs TRBV19 and TRBJ2-1, with TRBD2 identical over 14 bases. The CDR3 contains 14 residues. V trimming: 8 bases; J trimming: 7 bases; junction bases outside the gene matches: 4. From germline, CDR1 is LNHDA and CDR2 SQIVND (reference sequence). CDR3 coding DNA: TGTGCCAGTCGGGGACTAGCGGGAGTAAATGAGCAGTTCTTC. This encodes CASRGLAGVNEQFF.

V usage is TRBV5-1 and J usage is TRBJ2-2; TRBD2 matches at 8 bases. The CDR3 runs to 17 residues. CDR1 and CDR2 from the germline V gene are SGHRS and YFSETQ. V shed 0 bases and J 0 bases; nucleotides not matched to a gene: 4. The CDR3 sequence is CASSLAPAGANTGELFF. The CDR3 DNA sequence: TGCGCCAGCAGCTTGGCCCCAGCGGGAGCGAACACCGGGGAGCTGTTTTTT.

This clone was found a few times. The V gene is TRBV5-4, the J gene TRBJ2-3; 11 bases line up with TRBD2. The V and J ends lost 4 bases and 2 bases, in that order; junction bases with no gene match: 6. Germline V gene data show CDR1 as SGHNT and CDR2 as YYREEE (reference sequence). This CDR3 has 16 amino acids. In nucleotides, the CDR3 is TGTGCCAGCAGCCAACGACTAGCGGGAATCACAGATACGCAGTATTTT. Protein sequence: CASSQRLAGITDTQYF.

This clone was seen just once. The gene calls are TRBV28 and TRBJ1-2, with D unclear. The CDR3 totals 12 residues. Between the trimmed V and J ends, which lost 5 bases and 10 bases, there was a span of 14 bases. Per the germline V gene, CDR1 is MDHEN and CDR2 is SYDVKM. CDR3 nucleotides: TGTGCCAGCAGTCTGTCTGTTCTCAACTACACCTTC. Its protein product is CASSLSVLNYTF.